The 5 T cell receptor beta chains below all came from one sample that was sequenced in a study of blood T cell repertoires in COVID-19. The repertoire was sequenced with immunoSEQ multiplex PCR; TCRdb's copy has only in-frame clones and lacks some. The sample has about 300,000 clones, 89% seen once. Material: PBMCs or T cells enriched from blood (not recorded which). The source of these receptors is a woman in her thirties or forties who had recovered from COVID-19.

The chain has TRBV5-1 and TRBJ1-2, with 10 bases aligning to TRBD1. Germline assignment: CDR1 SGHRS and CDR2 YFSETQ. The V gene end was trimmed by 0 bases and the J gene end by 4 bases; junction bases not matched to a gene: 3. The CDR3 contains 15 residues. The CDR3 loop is CASSLVGDRGYGYTF. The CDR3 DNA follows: TGCGCCAGCAGCTTGGTAGGGGACAGGGGCTATGGCTACACCTTC. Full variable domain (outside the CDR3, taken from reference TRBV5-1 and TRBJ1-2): KAGVTQTPRYLIKTRGQQVTLSCSPISGHRSVSWYQQTPGQGLQFLFEYFSETQRNKGNFPGRFSGRQFSNSRSEMNVSTLELGDSALYLCASSLVGDRGYGYTFGSGTRLTVV.

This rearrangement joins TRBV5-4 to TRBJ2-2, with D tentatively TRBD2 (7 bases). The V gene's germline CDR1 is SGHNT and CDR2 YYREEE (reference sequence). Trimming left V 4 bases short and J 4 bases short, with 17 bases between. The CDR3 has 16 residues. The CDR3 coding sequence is TGTGCCAGCAGCCAAGGTGGGGGGGCGGGCACCGGGGAGCTGTTTTTT. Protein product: CASSQGGGAGTGELFF.

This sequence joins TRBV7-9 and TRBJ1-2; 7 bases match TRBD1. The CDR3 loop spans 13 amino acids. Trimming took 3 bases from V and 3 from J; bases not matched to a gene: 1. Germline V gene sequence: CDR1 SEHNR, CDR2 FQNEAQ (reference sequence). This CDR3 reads CASSFTGDYGYTF. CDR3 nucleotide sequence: TGTGCCAGCAGCTTTACAGGGGACTATGGCTACACCTTC.

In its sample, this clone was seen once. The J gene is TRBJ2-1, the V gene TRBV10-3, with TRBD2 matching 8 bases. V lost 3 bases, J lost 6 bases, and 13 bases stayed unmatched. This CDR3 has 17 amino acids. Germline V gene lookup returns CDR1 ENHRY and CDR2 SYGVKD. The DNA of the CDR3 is TGTGCCATCAGTGAAGGCCTTAGGGGGACTAGACCCAATGAGCAGTTCTTC. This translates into CAISEGLRGTRPNEQFF.

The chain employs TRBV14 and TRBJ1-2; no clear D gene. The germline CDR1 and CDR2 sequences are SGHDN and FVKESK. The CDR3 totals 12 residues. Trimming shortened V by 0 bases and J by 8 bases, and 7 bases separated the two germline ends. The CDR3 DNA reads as TGTGCCAGCAGCCAAGATTGGAGAGGCTACACCTTC. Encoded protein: CASSQDWRGYTF.